A single T cell receptor (beta chain) is shown here with its context. Treatment defined: oral pan-JAK inhibitor, 5-10 mg twice daily. RNA was extracted and reverse transcribed into cDNA as the sequencing template. Data came from immunoSEQ multiplex PCR; TCRdb stores just in-frame clones and leaves some out. The sample lists 200,000 or so clones; roughly 60% were seen once. This record belongs to a study of CD8+ T cells in alopecia areata. The germline V gene has CDR1 WSHSY and CDR2 SAAADI. The CDR3 has 12 amino acids. Trimming stripped 7 bases from V and 3 bases from J, with 7 bases between. The receptor was isolated from a human donor with alopecia areata. Sequenced here: CD4+ T cells sorted from blood, sampled at week 24, from a patient treated with tofacitinib. V usage is TRBV10-2 and J usage is TRBJ1-5; D is ambiguous. CDR3 residues: CASKEHNQPQHF. The CDR3 nucleotides are TGCGCCAGCAAGGAGCACAATCAGCCCCAGCATTTT.